Listed here are 20 T cell receptor beta chains from one sample, sequenced in a study. TCRdb called the 5' RACE reads again in MiXCR, with one record for every CDR3 protein. The table has tens of thousands of distinct CDR3 sequences, less than 35% seen once; the top ten hold less than 4%. Sequencing was performed on memory CD4+ T cells sorted from a lymph node. Regarding subset: memory CD4+ T cells, CD4+CD45RO+CD25-. The origin of the receptors is a female donor with breast cancer.

Of note for this clonotype: Compared with germline, one end of the junction differs, possibly owing to a read error. This sequence joins TRBV28 and TRBJ2-1; a weak D match, TRBD2 (5 bases). CDR1 is MDHEN, CDR2 SYDVKM, per germline. The CDR3 totals 16 residues. CDR3 loop: CASSWSSLSSYNEQLF. CDR3 DNA sequence: TGTGCCAGCAGTTGGTCTAGCCTTAGCTCCTACAATGAGCAGCTCTTC.

A few counts support this clonotype. The chain combines TRBV15 with TRBJ2-3; D tentatively fits TRBD1 or TRBD2 (6 bases each). V lost 5 bases to trimming and J lost 2 bases, with 14 bases between them. CDR1 and CDR2 from the germline V gene are LNHNV and YYDKDF (reference sequence). The CDR3 length is 15 residues. CDR3 residues: CATSGGRWDTDTQYF. In DNA, the CDR3 is TGTGCCACCAGCGGGGGGCGGTGGGACACAGATACGCAGTATTTT.

The chain carries TRBV12-3 or TRBV12-4 and TRBJ1-3; 8 bases map to TRBD1. This CDR3 has 15 amino acids. With 6 bases clipped from V and 2 bases from J, the junction kept 6 bases outside the gene matches. The chain's CDR3 is CASSATGGTGNTIYF. The CDR3 DNA is TGTGCCAGCAGCGCTACAGGGGGAACTGGAAACACCATATATTTT.

Details on this clonotype: This CDR3 is missing its conserved last phenylalanine or tryptophan, likely due to a read error. The chain has TRBV20-1 and TRBJ2-1; 8 bases agree with TRBD2. With V trimmed by 6 bases and J by 6 bases, 10 bases remained unmatched. The CDR3 is 14 amino acids. Germline V gene lookup returns CDR1 DFQATT and CDR2 SNEGSKA (reference sequence). The CDR3 spells CSATPGTRSNEQFS. The CDR3, as DNA: TGCAGTGCCACCCCCGGGACTAGAAGCAATGAGCAGTTCTCC.

V gene TRBV2 combines with J gene TRBJ1-5, with TRBD1 matching 10 bases. The CDR3 is 15 amino acids. Looked up from germline, CDR1 is SNHLY and CDR2 is FYNNEI. V was clipped by 3 bases and J by 6 bases; unmatched bases: 5. CDR3 DNA sequence: TGTGCCAGCAGTGATGGGACAGGGGAGAGTCAGCCCCAGCATTTT. It translates to CASSDGTGESQPQHF.

V is TRBV12-3 or TRBV12-4 and J is TRBJ2-7, with D tentatively TRBD1 (5 bases). This CDR3 has 13 amino acids. V lost 6 bases and J lost 4, with 13 bases in between. The CDR3: CASSSMGRYEQYF. In DNA form, the CDR3 reads TGTGCCAGCAGCTCCATGGGGCGGTACGAGCAGTACTTC.

The table lists this clonotype with a few counts. The V gene is TRBV12-3 or TRBV12-4, the J gene TRBJ2-7; D gene uncertain. There are 13 residues in the CDR3. Trimming took 4 bases from V and 3 from J, leaving 10 bases between them. CDR3 residues: CASSSLRSYEQYF. CDR3 sequence (DNA): TGTGCCAGCAGTTCGTTAAGGAGCTACGAGCAGTACTTC.

This clonotype was recorded at least ten times. The V call is TRBV28, the J call TRBJ2-6; no definite D call. This CDR3 region has 12 residues. The germline CDR1 and CDR2 sequences are MDHEN and SYDVKM. This CDR3 reads CGKTDGANVLTF. In DNA, the CDR3 is TGTGGCAAGACTGATGGGGCCAACGTCCTGACTTTC.

The V call is TRBV12-3 or TRBV12-4, the J call TRBJ2-1, with 9 nucleotides matching TRBD1. CDR3 length: 18 residues. J lost 2 bases, V lost 3 bases, and 11 bases had no gene match. CDR3 loop: CASSFGQGRRRTYNEQFF. The CDR3 bases are TGTGCCAGCAGTTTTGGACAGGGGCGGCGAAGGACCTACAATGAGCAGTTCTTC.

The table lists this clonotype with a few counts. The chain links TRBV12-3 or TRBV12-4 to TRBJ1-5; D is ambiguous. Trimming removed 1 base at V and 7 bases at J, with 8 bases between. The length of the CDR3 is 13 residues. The CDR3 protein is CASSLGEEQPQHF. The CDR3 bases are TGTGCCAGCAGTTTAGGGGAGGAACAGCCCCAGCATTTT.

This clonotype was found a few times. The V call is TRBV5-1, the J call TRBJ2-7, with D possibly being TRBD2 (5 bases). The CDR3 runs 13 residues. CDR1 is SGHRS and CDR2 is YFSETQ in the germline V gene. V lost 0 bases to trimming and J lost 6 bases, with 10 bases between them. CDR3 nucleotides: TGCGCCAGCAGCTTGGATCCGGGGAGCGAGCAGTACTTC. Its translation: CASSLDPGSEQYF.

The V and J genes are TRBV5-6 and TRBJ2-5; a weak D match, TRBD2 (7 bases). The CDR3 is made up of 15 amino acids. Germline V gene sequence: CDR1 SGHDT, CDR2 YYEEEE. Trimming left V 3 bases short and J 4 bases short, with 16 bases between. CDR3 DNA: TGTGCCAGCAGCTCCCAGGCGGGGGCGGGAGAGACCCAGTACTTC. Protein product: CASSSQAGAGETQYF.

This clonotype was counted only a few times. This chain joins TRBV2 and TRBJ2-7; D possibly corresponds to TRBD2 (7 bases). CDR1 and CDR2 (germline): SNHLY, FYNNEI. The CDR3 totals 15 residues. The ends were cut back, 8 bases at V and 3 bases at J, with 20 bases in the middle. In DNA form, the CDR3 reads TGTGCCAGCTCTGGGGGCGGGAGACTCCTCTACGAGCAGTACTTC. Protein: CASSGGGRLLYEQYF.

This clonotype ranks as medium-sized. The genes are TRBV4-3 and TRBJ1-4; D might be TRBD1 (5 bases). Germline-derived CDR1 and CDR2 are LGHNA and YSLEER. V gave up 3 bases and J gave up 4 bases, with 15 bases separating them. CDR3 length: 16 amino acids. As DNA, the CDR3 is TGCGCCAGCAGCCAGGAGGGGCGGAATTATAATGAAAAACTGTTTTTT. This sequence encodes CASSQEGRNYNEKLFF.

This clonotype was found a few times. The V and J genes are TRBV7-3 and TRBJ2-5, with 9 positions matching TRBD2. Germline CDR1 is SGHTA and CDR2 is FQGTGA. The CDR3 runs 15 residues. J was trimmed by 1 base and V by 5 bases; bases with no gene match: 5. The CDR3 sequence: CASSKSGGPQETQYF. The DNA for the CDR3 is TGTGCCAGCAGCAAAAGCGGGGGGCCCCAAGAGACCCAGTACTTC.

A few counts support this clonotype. This sequence joins TRBV28 and TRBJ1-2; TRBD1 matches at 7 bases. V trimming: 2 bases; J trimming: 4 bases; junction bases outside the gene matches: 7. CDR1 and CDR2 from the germline V gene are MDHEN and SYDVKM. CDR3 length: 15 amino acids. Here the CDR3 reads CASSLGRGKVYGYTF. Written as DNA, the CDR3 is TGTGCCAGCAGTTTAGGCAGGGGGAAGGTCTATGGCTACACCTTC.

The chain uses TRBV3-1 and TRBJ2-4; D might be TRBD1 (5 bases). CDR1 LGHDT and CDR2 YNNKEL come from the germline V gene (reference sequence). This CDR3 is 11 amino acids long. The V and J ends lost 0 bases and 14 bases respectively, with 8 bases between them. In DNA form, the CDR3 reads TGTGCCAGCAGCCAAGATGCAGGGAAGTACTTC. Translation gives CASSQDAGKYF.

The table lists this clonotype with a few counts. The chain carries TRBV5-1 and TRBJ2-1; D not resolved. CDR1 SGHRS and CDR2 YFSETQ come from the germline V gene. This CDR3 contains 13 residues. Trimming pared 7 bases from V and 4 bases from J, leaving 12 bases between. The CDR3 sequence is CASGDTQYNEQFF. CDR3 sequence (DNA): TGCGCCAGCGGCGACACTCAGTACAATGAGCAGTTCTTC.

The chain links TRBV20-1 to TRBJ1-6; D uncertain. Germline V lookup: CDR1 DFQATT, CDR2 SNEGSKA (reference sequence). This CDR3 contains 14 residues. The V and J ends lost 0 bases and 1 base respectively, with 4 bases between them. CDR3 sequence: CSAREGSYNSPLHF. The CDR3 coding sequence is TGCAGTGCTAGAGAGGGTTCCTATAATTCACCCCTCCACTTT.

This clonotype came up once. An end of the junction does not agree with germline; a read error may underlie this. The rearrangement joins TRBV9 to TRBJ2-1; 11 nucleotides align to TRBD2. This CDR3 has 15 amino acids. The germline gives CDR1 SGDLS, CDR2 YYNGEE. CDR3 sequence reads: CAGSVAPSGRNEQFF. The CDR3 coding sequence is TGTGCCGGCAGCGTAGCTCCTAGCGGGAGGAATGAGCAGTTCTTC.